This TCR beta chain was captured by sequencing in a study of T cells in Graves' hyperthyroidism and ophthalmopathy. This clonotype was observed at least ten times. Its cognate antigen is unknown. Regarding the study as a whole: Blood also showed most of the thyroid clonotypes that were expanded above 0.001. Separation of ophthalmopathy from stable hyperthyroidism was achieved by a 13 V-J model.

The TCR beta CDR3 regions underwent amplification using RNA transcripts as the source. A first-round RT-PCR of the TCR CDR3 used the HTBI primer set. TCRdb recomputed calls from the multiplex PCR reads with MiXCR, one row per CDR3 protein. The sample contains 540,000 or so distinct CDR3 sequences, about 15% of which appear only once. V was shortened by 3 bases and J by 4 bases, with 12 bases between the two germline ends. The length of the CDR3 is 14 residues. The chain carries TRBV12-3 or TRBV12-4 and TRBJ1-2; D is perhaps TRBD1 (5 bases). This receptor was identified in a woman between 25 and 40 years old with Graves' hyperthyroidism. The sequenced sample consisted of blood. CDR3 nucleotide sequence: TGTGCCAGCAGTTTGGGGGACCGCCTCTATGGCTACACCTTC. Its translation: CASSLGDRLYGYTF.